This T cell receptor (beta chain) is from a study of cytomegalovirus exposure and HLA in healthy donors. Study-level results: Associated with cytomegalovirus, according to the listing, were 150 to 200 TCR beta chains. In the roughly 130 validation repertoires, a later analysis found that first-cohort TCR clusters tended to co-occur.

Sequencing used immunoSEQ multiplex PCR; TCRdb keeps in-frame clones, though not all of them. Altogether about 140,000 clones are present, over 80% being singletons, with the ten largest covering about 4.9%. This CDR3 spans 15 amino acids. CDR1 is LNHDA, CDR2 SQIVND, per germline (reference sequence). V was clipped by 2 bases and J by 4 bases, with 15 bases between them. The donors were members of the 120-subject validation cohort (separate from the roughly 700-subject first cohort). On this clone: What it recognizes is unknown.

The sequence came from a man between 18 and 29 years old in good health and CMV-seropositive. The chain couples TRBV19 to TRBJ2-7; D perhaps matches TRBD2 (7 bases). What was sequenced was PBMCs. The CDR3 bases are TGTGCCAGTAGTATACGGGACACTAGCGATTACGAGCAGTACTTC. Translating gives CASSIRDTSDYEQYF.